One sample yielded the 22 T cell receptor beta chains listed below, sequenced in a study of control samples from healthy donors and cancer patients. The repertoire was sequenced with immunoSEQ multiplex PCR; TCRdb's copy has only in-frame clones and lacks some. The sample lists 150,000 to 190,000 clones, roughly 92% occurring once. Sequencing was performed on blood. The receptors shown here come from a man in his fifties in good health.

The chain joins TRBV30 to TRBJ1-4; D is unclear. The CDR3 is made up of 11 amino acids. The V gene lost 5 bases and the J gene lost 10 bases, with 11 bases spanning the gap. The germline CDR1 and CDR2 sequences are GTSNPN and SVGIG (reference sequence). The CDR3: CAWSTPIKLFF. CDR3 DNA sequence: TGTGCCTGGTCGACACCGATAAAACTGTTTTTT. The whole variable domain, remainder taken from reference TRBV30 and TRBJ1-4, is SQTIHQWPATLVQPVGSPLSLECTVEGTSNPNLYWYRQAAGRGLQLLFYSVGIGQISSEVPQNLSASRPQDRQFILSSKKLLLSDSGFYLCAWSTPIKLFFGSGTQLSVL.

The CDR3 DNA follows: TGTGCCATCAGTGATGGTGGGGGAGGAACTCGCGAGCAGTACTTC. Encoded protein: CAISDGGGGTREQYF. The V and J genes are TRBV10-3 and TRBJ2-7, with a tentative D call TRBD2 (6 bases). Trimming took 3 bases from V and 6 from J, leaving 18 bases between them. Germline V gives CDR1 ENHRY, CDR2 SYGVKD. This CDR3 has 15 amino acids.

This clone was seen a single time. The chain employs TRBV6-5 and TRBJ1-1, with D maybe TRBD1 (5 bases). CDR3 length: 15 amino acids. The V end lost 7 bases, the J end lost 1 base, and 16 bases lay between the germline ends. The germline CDR1 and CDR2 sequences are MNHEY and SVGAGI. CDR3 in DNA: TGTGCCAGCATGTTTTCGGGACGGACGAACACTGAAGCTTTCTTT. The encoded protein is CASMFSGRTNTEAFF.

J is TRBJ1-2 and V is TRBV2; 9 positions agree with TRBD1. The CDR3 has 14 amino acids. Per germline, CDR1 SNHLY and CDR2 FYNNEI. Trimming at V came to 6 bases and at J to 5 bases, leaving 7 bases not matched to a gene. The CDR3: CASSADRGWYGYTF. CDR3 nucleotide sequence: TGTGCCAGCAGCGCGGACAGGGGTTGGTATGGCTACACCTTC.

This chain joins TRBV9 and TRBJ2-3; no clear D. CDR1 is SGDLS, CDR2 YYNGEE, per germline. Trimming shortened V by 3 bases and J by 4 bases, and 6 bases separated the two germline ends. This CDR3 contains 12 residues. This CDR3 reads CASSANSDTQYF. CDR3 sequence (DNA): TGTGCCAGCAGCGCCAATTCAGATACGCAGTATTTT.

The rearrangement joins TRBV9 to TRBJ2-3; D not certain. The CDR3 extends over 15 amino acids. CDR1 SGDLS and CDR2 YYNGEE come from the germline V gene. V was cut by 0 bases and J by 5 bases, with 13 bases left in between. The CDR3 spells CASSVGSQTIDTQYF. CDR3 nucleotides: TGTGCCAGCAGCGTAGGTTCTCAGACCATAGATACGCAGTATTTT.

V and J are TRBV20-1 and TRBJ2-7; D is perhaps TRBD1 or TRBD2 (5 bases each). This CDR3 is built from 11 residues. Germline V gene lookup returns CDR1 DFQATT and CDR2 SNEGSKA (reference sequence). Trimming removed 4 bases from V and 6 bases from J, with 10 bases in between. CDR3 nucleotides: TGCAGTGCTATCGGGACGCGCGAGCAGTACTTC. It codes for CSAIGTREQYF.

The gene calls are TRBV18 and TRBJ2-2, with 7 positions matching TRBD1. The CDR3 contains 15 residues. Germline CDR1 is KGHSH and CDR2 is LQKENI. V dropped 5 bases and J dropped 5; count of bases not matched to a gene: 8. The CDR3 region is CASSRQGTITGELFF. The CDR3 coding sequence is TGTGCCAGCTCAAGACAGGGAACTATAACCGGGGAGCTGTTTTTT.

Here the CDR3 DNA reads TGTGCCAGCAGCCAAGGGACTAGCGGACTCCAAGAGACCCAGTACTTC. Translated, it gives CASSQGTSGLQETQYF. The rearrangement links TRBV28 to TRBJ2-5, with 11 positions matching TRBD2. Per the germline V gene, CDR1 is MDHEN and CDR2 is SYDVKM. Losses at the gene ends were 6 bases for V and 1 base for J; bases not matched to a gene: 7. This CDR3 is 16 amino acids long.

The chain carries TRBV27 and TRBJ2-1; D possibly corresponds to TRBD2 (5 bases). V was cut by 7 bases and J by 6 bases, with 13 bases left in between. Germline assignment: CDR1 MNHEY and CDR2 SMNVEV (reference sequence). This CDR3 has 13 amino acids. In DNA, the CDR3 is TGTGCCAGCATGACCCACGAGGGCAATGAGCAGTTCTTC. It encodes CASMTHEGNEQFF.

The chain joins TRBV6-6 to TRBJ2-7; 10 positions agree with TRBD2. V shed 6 bases and J 2 bases; nucleotides not matched to a gene: 4. The CDR3 covers 14 residues. Germline-derived CDR1 and CDR2 are MNHNY and SVGAGI (reference sequence). CDR3 residues: CASRGLAPAYEQYF. CDR3 bases: TGTGCCAGCAGGGGACTAGCGCCCGCCTACGAGCAGTACTTC.

The chain joins TRBV5-1 to TRBJ1-1; D remains unclear. Germline V lookup: CDR1 SGHRS, CDR2 YFSETQ. Deletions cut 4 bases from V and 4 bases from J, with 14 bases between. The CDR3 consists of 14 residues. This CDR3 reads CASSPSKVSTEAFF. The CDR3 DNA follows: TGCGCCAGCAGCCCTAGCAAGGTGAGCACTGAAGCTTTCTTT.

The chain is built from TRBV5-3 and TRBJ1-6; D perhaps matches TRBD1 (6 bases). TRBV5-3 is an open reading frame whose function is uncertain. CDR3 length equals 16 residues. V lost 2 bases to trimming and J lost 6 bases, with 15 bases between them. In nucleotides, the CDR3 is TGTGCCAGAAGCTTAGGCAACAGGGACTTTAATTCACCCCTCCACTTT. It specifies CARSLGNRDFNSPLHF.

V gene TRBV4-1 combines with J gene TRBJ2-1, with TRBD2 identical over 11 bases. CDR1 and CDR2 from the germline V gene are MGHRA and YSYEKL. Unmatched junction bases numbered 9, after V lost 6 bases and J lost 2 bases. CDR3 length equals 17 residues. CDR3 nucleotides: TGCGCCAGCAGGCTTATAGCGGGAGGGATAACCTACAATGAGCAGTTCTTC. This codes for CASRLIAGGITYNEQFF.

The gene calls are TRBV19 and TRBJ1-2; 10 bases match TRBD1. The CDR3 contains 14 residues. With 4 bases clipped from V and 6 bases from J, the junction kept 5 bases outside the gene matches. Per the germline V gene, CDR1 is LNHDA and CDR2 is SQIVND (reference sequence). The CDR3: CASSTGQGGNGYTF. CDR3 coding DNA: TGTGCCAGTAGTACCGGACAGGGGGGGAATGGCTACACCTTC.

The chain employs TRBV6-2 or TRBV6-3 and TRBJ1-2; 7 nucleotides line up with TRBD1. J lost 0 bases, V lost 5 bases, and 6 bases had no gene match. Germline CDR1 reads MNHEY; CDR2 reads SVGEGT. The CDR3 is made up of 15 amino acids. CDR3 sequence reads: CASSTPDRPNYGYTF. The CDR3 DNA follows: TGTGCCAGCAGTACCCCGGACAGGCCTAACTATGGCTACACCTTC.

This clone appeared once. The chain links TRBV3-1 (or the pseudogene TRBV3-2) to TRBJ1-6; D call uncertain. Germline loops: CDR1 LGHDT, CDR2 YNNKEL (reference sequence). The CDR3 length is 14 residues. Trimming stripped 4 bases from V and 6 bases from J, with 10 bases between. The CDR3 here is CASSPKVLNSPLHF. Written as DNA, the CDR3 is TGTGCCAGCAGCCCGAAAGTCCTTAATTCACCCCTCCACTTT.

The chain recombines TRBV11-3 with TRBJ2-7, with a possible D match to TRBD2 (5 bases). Trimming took off 2 bases at V and 4 bases at J, with 9 bases between the two ends. Germline loops: CDR1 SGHNT, CDR2 YENEEA. The CDR3 covers 13 residues. The CDR3 nucleotides read TGTGCCAGCAGCTTAAATAGCGATTACGAGCAGTACTTC. This sequence encodes CASSLNSDYEQYF. Filled out from reference TRBV11-3 and TRBJ2-7, the complete variable domain reads EAGVVQSPRYKIIEKKQPVAFWCNPISGHNTLYWYLQNLGQGPELLIRYENEEAVDDSQLPKDRFSAERLKGVDSTLKIQPAELGDSAVYLCASSLNSDYEQYFGPGTRLTVT.

V gene TRBV19 combines with J gene TRBJ1-5, with D perhaps matching TRBD1 (6 bases). V was cut by 4 bases and J by 5 bases, with 12 bases left in between. The CDR3 loop spans 14 amino acids. Germline V CDR1 and CDR2: LNHDA, SQIVND (reference sequence). The CDR3 loop reads CASSTTGRHQPQHF. The CDR3 nucleotides are TGTGCCAGTAGTACCACAGGGAGGCATCAGCCCCAGCATTTT. The full variable domain, with the rest looked up from reference TRBV19 and TRBJ1-5, is DGGITQSPKYLFRKEGQNVTLSCEQNLNHDAMYWYRQDPGQGLRLIYYSQIVNDFQKGDIAEGYSVSREKKESFPLTVTSAQKNPTAFYLCASSTTGRHQPQHFGDGTRLSIL.

The CDR3 DNA sequence: TGTGCCAGCAGTCGGACAGCCATCCCTGGAAACACCATATATTTT. Translation: CASSRTAIPGNTIYF. The chain combines TRBV28 with TRBJ1-3; weak D call: TRBD1 (6 bases). Trimming left V 5 bases short and J 2 bases short, with 13 bases between. Looked up from germline, CDR1 is MDHEN and CDR2 is SYDVKM. The CDR3 sequence is 15 residues long.

The chain carries TRBV4-1 and TRBJ1-3; 8 bases are a match to TRBD1. Germline values: CDR1 MGHRA, CDR2 YSYEKL. The CDR3 runs to 16 residues. V gave up 1 base and J gave up 4 bases; unmatched junction bases: 6. The CDR3 region is CASSQVQGAMGNTIYF. Written as DNA, the CDR3 is TGCGCCAGCAGCCAAGTTCAGGGGGCGATGGGAAACACCATATATTTT.

The chain recombines TRBV3-1 (or the pseudogene TRBV3-2) with TRBJ1-1; TRBD1 might be the D (5 bases). Per germline, CDR1 LGHDT and CDR2 YNNKEL (reference sequence). There are 13 residues in the CDR3. V dropped 4 bases and J dropped 6 bases, with 12 bases sitting between them. The CDR3 DNA follows: TGTGCCAGCAGCCGATCTACAGGAGCTGAAGCTTTCTTT. Translation gives CASSRSTGAEAFF.